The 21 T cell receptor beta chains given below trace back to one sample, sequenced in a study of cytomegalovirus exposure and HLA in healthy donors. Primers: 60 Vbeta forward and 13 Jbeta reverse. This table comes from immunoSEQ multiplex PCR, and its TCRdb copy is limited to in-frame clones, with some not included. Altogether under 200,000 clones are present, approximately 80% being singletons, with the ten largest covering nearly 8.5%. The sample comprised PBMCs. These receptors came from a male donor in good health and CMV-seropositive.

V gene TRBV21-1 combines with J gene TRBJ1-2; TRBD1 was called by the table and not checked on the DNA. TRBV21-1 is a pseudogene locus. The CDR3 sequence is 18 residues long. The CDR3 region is CASSLGAGHRAPNYGYTF. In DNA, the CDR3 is TGTGCCAGCAGCTTAGGGGCCGGCCACAGGGCCCCTAACTATGGCTACACCTTC.

CDR3: CASSMPSGRAVSYEQYF. CDR3 DNA: TGTGCCAGTAGTATGCCCAGCGGGAGAGCAGTCTCCTACGAGCAGTACTTC. The rearrangement links TRBV19 to TRBJ2-7; TRBD2 matches 8 bases. Germline CDR1 LNHDA, CDR2 SQIVND (reference sequence). The CDR3 runs to 17 residues. V dropped 3 bases and J dropped 0; count of bases not matched to a gene: 10.

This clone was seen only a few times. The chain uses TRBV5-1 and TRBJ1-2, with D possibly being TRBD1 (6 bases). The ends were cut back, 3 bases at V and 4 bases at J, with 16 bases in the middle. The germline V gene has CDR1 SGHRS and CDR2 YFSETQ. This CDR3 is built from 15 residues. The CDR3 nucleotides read TGCGCCAGCAGCTCAGCCACAGGGTGGACCTATGGCTACACCTTC. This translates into CASSSATGWTYGYTF.

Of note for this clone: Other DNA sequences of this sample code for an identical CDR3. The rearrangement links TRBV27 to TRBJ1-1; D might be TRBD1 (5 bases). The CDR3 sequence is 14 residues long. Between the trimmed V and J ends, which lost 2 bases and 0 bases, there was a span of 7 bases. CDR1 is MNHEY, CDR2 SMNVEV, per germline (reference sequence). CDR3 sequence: CASSLNRLNTEAFF. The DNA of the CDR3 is TGTGCCAGCAGTTTAAACAGGTTGAACACTGAAGCTTTCTTT.

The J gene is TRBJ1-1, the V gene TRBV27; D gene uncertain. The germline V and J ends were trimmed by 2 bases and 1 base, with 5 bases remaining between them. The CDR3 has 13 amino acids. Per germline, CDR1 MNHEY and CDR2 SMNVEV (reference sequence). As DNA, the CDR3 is TGTGCCAGCAGTTTACGAGCGAACACTGAAGCTTTCTTT. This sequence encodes CASSLRANTEAFF.

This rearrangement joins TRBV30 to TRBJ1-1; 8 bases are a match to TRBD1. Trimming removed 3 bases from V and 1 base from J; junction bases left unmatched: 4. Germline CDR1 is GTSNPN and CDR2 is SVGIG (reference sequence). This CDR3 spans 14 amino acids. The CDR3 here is CAWRETGANTEAFF. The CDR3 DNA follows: TGTGCCTGGAGGGAGACAGGGGCGAACACTGAAGCTTTCTTT. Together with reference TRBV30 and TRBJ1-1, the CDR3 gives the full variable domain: SQTIHQWPATLVQPVGSPLSLECTVEGTSNPNLYWYRQAAGRGLQLLFYSVGIGQISSEVPQNLSASRPQDRQFILSSKKLLLSDSGFYLCAWRETGANTEAFFGQGTRLTVV.

For the CDR3, the DNA is TGTGCCAGCAGCACACAGGGCGGAAACACCATATATTTT. Protein: CASSTQGGNTIYF. The chain combines TRBV11-2 with TRBJ1-3; D may be TRBD1 (6 bases). CDR3 size: 13 residues. The germline CDR1 and CDR2 sequences are SGHAT and FQNNGV. V lost 5 bases and J 4 bases, leaving 9 bases between the germline ends.

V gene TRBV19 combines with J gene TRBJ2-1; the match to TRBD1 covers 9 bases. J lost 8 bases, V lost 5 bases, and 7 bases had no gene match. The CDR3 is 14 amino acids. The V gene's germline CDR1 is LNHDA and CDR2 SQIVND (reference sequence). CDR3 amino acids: CASSAGTGYHEQFF. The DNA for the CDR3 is TGTGCCAGTAGTGCCGGGACAGGGTACCATGAGCAGTTCTTC.

CDR3 DNA: TGTGCCAGCCGTGGGGGACAACTGGAAACTGAAGCTTTCTTT. Translation: CASRGGQLETEAFF. J is TRBJ1-1 and V is TRBV2; D perhaps matches TRBD1 (6 bases). CDR1 and CDR2 (germline): SNHLY, FYNNEI. This CDR3 has 14 amino acids. V was pared by 8 bases and J by 5 bases, with 18 bases between.

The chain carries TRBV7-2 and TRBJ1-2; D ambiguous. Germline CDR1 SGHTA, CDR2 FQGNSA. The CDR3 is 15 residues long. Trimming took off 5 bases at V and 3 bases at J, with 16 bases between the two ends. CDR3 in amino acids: CASSIFRSEDYGYTF. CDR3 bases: TGTGCCAGCAGCATTTTTCGGTCCGAAGACTATGGCTACACCTTC.

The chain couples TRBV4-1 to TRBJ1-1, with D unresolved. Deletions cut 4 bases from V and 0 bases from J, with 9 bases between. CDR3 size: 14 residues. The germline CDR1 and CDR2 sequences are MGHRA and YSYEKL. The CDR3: CASSRVQMNTEAFF. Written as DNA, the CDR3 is TGCGCCAGCAGCCGCGTACAGATGAACACTGAAGCTTTCTTT.

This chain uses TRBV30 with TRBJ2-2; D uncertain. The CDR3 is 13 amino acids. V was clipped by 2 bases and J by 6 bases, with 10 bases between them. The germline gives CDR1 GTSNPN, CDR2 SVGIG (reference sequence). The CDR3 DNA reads TGTGCCTGGAGTCGGCAGAGCGCCGGGGAGCTGTTTTTT. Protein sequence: CAWSRQSAGELFF.

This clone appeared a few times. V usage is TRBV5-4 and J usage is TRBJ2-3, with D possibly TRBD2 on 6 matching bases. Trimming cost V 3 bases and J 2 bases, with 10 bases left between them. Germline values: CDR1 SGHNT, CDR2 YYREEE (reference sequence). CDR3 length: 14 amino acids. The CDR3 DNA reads TGTGCCAGCAGCTCGGAGGGGACCACAGATACGCAGTATTTT. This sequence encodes CASSSEGTTDTQYF.

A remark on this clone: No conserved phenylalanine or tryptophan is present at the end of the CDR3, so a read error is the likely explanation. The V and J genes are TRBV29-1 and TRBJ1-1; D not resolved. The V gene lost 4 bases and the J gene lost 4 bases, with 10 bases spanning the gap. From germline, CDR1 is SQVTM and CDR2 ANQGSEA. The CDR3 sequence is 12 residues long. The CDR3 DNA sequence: TGCAGCGTTGTCAGAGGAAGCACTGAAGCTTTCCTT. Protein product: CSVVRGSTEAFL.

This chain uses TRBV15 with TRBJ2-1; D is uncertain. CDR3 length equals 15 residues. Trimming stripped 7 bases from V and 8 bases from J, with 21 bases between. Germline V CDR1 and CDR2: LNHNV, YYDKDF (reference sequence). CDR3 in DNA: TGTGCCACCACCCCCCGCGGCGGCTTTGGGTATGAGCAGTTCTTC. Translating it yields CATTPRGGFGYEQFF.

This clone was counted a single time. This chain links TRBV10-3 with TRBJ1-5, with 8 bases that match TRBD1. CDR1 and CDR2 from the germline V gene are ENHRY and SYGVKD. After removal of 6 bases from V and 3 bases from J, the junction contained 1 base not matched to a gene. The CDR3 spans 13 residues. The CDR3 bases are TGTGCCATCAGGGGACAGGACAATCAGCCCCAGCATTTT. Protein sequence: CAIRGQDNQPQHF.

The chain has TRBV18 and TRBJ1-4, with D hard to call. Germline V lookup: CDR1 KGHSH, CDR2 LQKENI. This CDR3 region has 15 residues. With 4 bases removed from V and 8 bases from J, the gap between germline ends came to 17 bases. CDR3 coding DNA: TGTGCCAGCTCACGTTCTAAACCAGGCATCGAAAAACTGTTTTTT. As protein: CASSRSKPGIEKLFF.

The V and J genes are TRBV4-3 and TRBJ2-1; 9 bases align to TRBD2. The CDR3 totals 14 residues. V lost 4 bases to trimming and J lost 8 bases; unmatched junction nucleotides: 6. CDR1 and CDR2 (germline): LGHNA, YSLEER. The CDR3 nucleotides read TGCGCCAGCAGCCTCCTAGCGGGACCCCATGAGCAGTTCTTC. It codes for CASSLLAGPHEQFF.

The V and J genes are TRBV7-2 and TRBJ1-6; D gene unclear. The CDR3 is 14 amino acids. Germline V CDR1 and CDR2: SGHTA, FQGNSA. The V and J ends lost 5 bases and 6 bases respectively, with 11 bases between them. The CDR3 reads CASSNGIRNSPLHF. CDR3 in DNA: TGTGCCAGCAGCAACGGGATCCGTAATTCACCCCTCCACTTT.

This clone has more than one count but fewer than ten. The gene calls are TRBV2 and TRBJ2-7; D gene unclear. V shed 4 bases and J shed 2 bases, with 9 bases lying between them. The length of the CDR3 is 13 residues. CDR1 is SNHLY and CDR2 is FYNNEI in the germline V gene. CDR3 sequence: CASSVGRTYEQYF. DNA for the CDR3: TGTGCCAGCAGTGTCGGCAGGACCTACGAGCAGTACTTC.

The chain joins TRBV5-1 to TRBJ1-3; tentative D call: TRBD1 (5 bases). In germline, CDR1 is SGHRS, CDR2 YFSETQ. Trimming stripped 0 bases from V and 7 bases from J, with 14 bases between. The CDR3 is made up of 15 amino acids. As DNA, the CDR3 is TGCGCCAGCAGCTTGGGGACACCGGATAGCAACACCATATATTTT. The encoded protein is CASSLGTPDSNTIYF.